This T cell receptor (beta chain) stems from a study of blood T cell repertoires in COVID-19. Study-level background: PBMCs, B-cell-depleted T cells, or T cells were the source of the cDNA or gDNA that made up the material.

How the authors handled the data: Scientists estimated how many nucleated cells there were by amplifying reference gene primers. Method: immunoSEQ multiplex PCR; TCRdb's copy keeps in-frame clones and lacks some. D and trimming were read from the DNA, whereas the V and J calls and clone size are those reported in that table. This table holds fewer than 200,000 clones, 74% found once. Trimming removed 4 bases from V and 2 bases from J; junction bases left unmatched: 4. Germline loops: CDR1 LGHDT, CDR2 YNNKEL (reference sequence). CDR3 size: 15 residues. Sequences were obtained from peripheral blood. The TCR sequence derives from a woman of 80 years or more with acute or convalescent COVID-19. V and J are TRBV3-1 (or the pseudogene TRBV3-2) and TRBJ2-7; TRBD2 agrees at 11 bases. In nucleotides, the CDR3 is TGTGCCAGCAGCCCGGGACTAGCGGCAACCTACGAGCAGTACTTC. Translation: CASSPGLAATYEQYF.